This T cell receptor beta chain appears in the sequencing data of a study of control samples from healthy donors and cancer patients. V shed 4 bases and J shed 4 bases, with 19 bases lying between them. From germline, CDR1 is SGHTA and CDR2 FQGNSA. The CDR3 spans 16 residues. Data came from immunoSEQ multiplex PCR; TCRdb stores just in-frame clones and leaves some out. The sample has 100,000 to 150,000 clones; around 90% are singletons. This TCR came from a man aged 18 to 29 in good health. The sample was blood. V gene TRBV7-2 combines with J gene TRBJ1-1; D might be TRBD1 (5 bases). Here the CDR3 DNA reads TGTGCCAGCAGCTCCCGGGACCCCCCTAGGGGCACTGAAGCTTTCTTT. Protein product: CASSSRDPPRGTEAFF.